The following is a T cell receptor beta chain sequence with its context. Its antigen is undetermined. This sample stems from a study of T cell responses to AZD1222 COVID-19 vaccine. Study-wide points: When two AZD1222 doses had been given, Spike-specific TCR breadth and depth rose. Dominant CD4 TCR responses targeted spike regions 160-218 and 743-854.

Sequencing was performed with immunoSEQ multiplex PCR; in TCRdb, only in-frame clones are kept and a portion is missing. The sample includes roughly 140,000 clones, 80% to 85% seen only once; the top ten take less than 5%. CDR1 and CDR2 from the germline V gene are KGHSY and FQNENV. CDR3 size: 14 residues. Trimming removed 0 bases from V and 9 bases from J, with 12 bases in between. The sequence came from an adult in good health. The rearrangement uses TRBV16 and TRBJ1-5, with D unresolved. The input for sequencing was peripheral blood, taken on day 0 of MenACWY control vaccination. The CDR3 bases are TGTGCCAGCAGCCAATCTTGGGGAGAGCGGCCCCAGCATTTT. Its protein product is CASSQSWGERPQHF.